The present entry profiles one TCR beta chain with its context. The antigen is unknown. This sample stems from a study of long-term antiretroviral therapy in people with HIV. Study in general: Collection of the earliest samples took place about a decade ahead of the 2015 immediate-ART recommendation. Study-wide findings and caveats: ART adherence, viral resistance and therapy changes were not recorded.

The assay, immunoSEQ v3.0, was run at survey level. Some clones are missing from TCRdb's copy, which holds only in-frame ones; the method was immunoSEQ multiplex PCR. The sample carries more than 15,000 clones, just under 80% recorded once. Per donor, at least one pre-ART and at least two post-ART PBMC samples were obtained. Every sample had roughly 1-11 million cryopreserved PBMC in it before DNA extraction. Sequencing used unsorted PBMCs, obtained at the start of antiretroviral therapy, before treatment. The origin of this receptor is a woman in her forties with HIV.

The CDR3 nucleotides are TGTGCCAGCAGTTACCCTACCGGGACTGGGGGCTACGAGCAGTACTTC. The encoded protein is CASSYPTGTGGYEQYF. This chain joins TRBV6-5 and TRBJ2-7, with a weak D call TRBD2 (6 bases). This CDR3 is built from 16 residues. Trimming removed 2 bases from V and 3 bases from J, with 17 bases in between. Germline assignment: CDR1 MNHEY and CDR2 SVGAGI.